The 5 T cell receptor beta chains below were found in one sample sequenced in a study of cytomegalovirus exposure and HLA in healthy donors (dated by TCRdb to about 2017). The method behind the library was the immunoSEQ multiplex PCR assay. For the multiplex PCR, a mixture combining 60 forward primers for TCR Vbeta segments and 13 reverse primers for TCR Jbeta segments was used. TCRdb took over this immuneACCESS table, retaining in-frame rearrangements with V and J assigned. Such tables are incomplete; in checked studies, under half of the missing clones stem from an unresolved V gene, and the remainder is unexplained. This sample holds about 130,000 clones; roughly 80% were observed only once. Jointly, the top ten make up roughly 4.2% of the sample. Sequencing input: PBMCs. The receptors were gathered from a woman aged 40 to 50 in good health and CMV-seronegative.

J is TRBJ1-4 and V is TRBV9; weak D call: TRBD1 (5 bases). The V gene's germline CDR1 is SGDLS and CDR2 YYNGEE. The V and J ends lost 4 bases and 6 bases respectively, with 16 bases between them. The CDR3 has 15 amino acids. This CDR3 is CASSTRSGGDEKLFF. The DNA for the CDR3 is TGTGCCAGCAGCACACGTAGTGGAGGGGATGAAAAACTGTTTTTT.

V and J are TRBV5-8 and TRBJ1-5; 8 nucleotides match TRBD1. This CDR3 region has 15 residues. V lost 2 bases and J lost 6; bases outside the gene matches: 7. Germline lookup yields CDR1 SGHTS and CDR2 YDEGEE. The CDR3 nucleotides read TGTGCCAGCAGCTTTTTTCCAGGGGGCGGTCAGCCCCAGCATTTT. It yields the protein CASSFFPGGGQPQHF.

The rearrangement links TRBV27 to TRBJ2-3, with 7 bases matching TRBD2. The CDR3 sequence is 16 residues long. J was trimmed by 2 bases and V by 1 base; bases with no gene match: 6. Germline V gene lookup returns CDR1 MNHEY and CDR2 SMNVEV (reference sequence). CDR3 amino acids: CASSLYPGGLTDTQYF. The CDR3 nucleotides are TGTGCCAGCAGTTTATATCCGGGGGGACTCACAGATACGCAGTATTTT.

As DNA, the CDR3 is TGCGCCAGCAGCCAAGGACAGGGGGGAAATTCACCCCTCCACTTT. As protein: CASSQGQGGNSPLHF. The rearrangement uses TRBV4-3 and TRBJ1-6; 9 nucleotides agree with TRBD1. Looked up from germline, CDR1 is LGHNA and CDR2 is YSLEER. The V segment lost 1 base and the J segment 7 bases; nucleotides outside the gene matches: 2. The length of the CDR3 is 15 residues.

This clone was counted a few times. This chain joins TRBV6-5 and TRBJ1-4; TRBD1 is a possible D gene (6 bases). V was cut by 8 bases and J by 4 bases, with 17 bases left in between. Germline-derived CDR1 and CDR2 are MNHEY and SVGAGI. There are 15 residues in the CDR3. The CDR3 bases are TGTGCCAGCCTCCCCTGGGCAGGGGATAATGAAAAACTGTTTTTT. Its translation is CASLPWAGDNEKLFF.